The 9 T cell receptor beta chains below all came from one sample that was sequenced in a study of blood T cells in healthy people across ages. Next came a second PCR, run for about 7 to 12 cycles, which used a sample-barcoded 5' primer along with a J-beta primer mix. TCRdb reprocessed the 5' RACE reads via MiXCR and lists one record per CDR3 protein. The sample contains 980,000 or so distinct CDR3 sequences, about 48% of which appear only once. Sample: blood. All receptors derive from a man aged 30-40 years in good health.

V gene TRBV20-1 combines with J gene TRBJ2-5; D call uncertain. V lost 6 bases, J lost 4 bases, and 12 bases lay in between. Germline V gives CDR1 DFQATT, CDR2 SNEGSKA (reference sequence). The CDR3 length is 12 residues. The CDR3 coding sequence is TGCAGTGCCACAAACGAAGGAGAGACCCAGTACTTC. Translation gives CSATNEGETQYF.

This chain joins TRBV7-2 and TRBJ2-7, with 8 nucleotides matching TRBD1. Germline V gene sequence: CDR1 SGHTA, CDR2 FQGNSA. The CDR3 loop spans 17 amino acids. Losses at the gene ends were 2 bases for V and 3 bases for J; bases not matched to a gene: 12. CDR3: CASSLQGGGQGFYEQYF. DNA of the CDR3: TGTGCCAGCAGCTTACAGGGCGGTGGACAGGGCTTCTACGAGCAGTACTTC.

This clonotype occurred a few times. The CDR3 reads CASSLMYSGANVLTF. Here the CDR3 DNA reads TGTGCCAGCAGTTTAATGTACTCTGGGGCCAACGTCCTGACTTTC. This chain joins TRBV28 and TRBJ2-6; D is unclear. This CDR3 is 15 amino acids long. CDR1 MDHEN and CDR2 SYDVKM come from the germline V gene. The V end lost 2 bases, the J end lost 0 bases, and 5 bases lay between the germline ends. The variable domain in full, with the rest retrieved from reference TRBV28 and TRBJ2-6, is DVKVTQSSRYLVKRTGEKVFLECVQDMDHENMFWYRQDPGLGLRLIYFSYDVKMKEKGDIPEGYSVSREKKERFSLILESASTNQTSMYLCASSLMYSGANVLTFGAGSRLTVL.

This clonotype has just a few counts. The gene calls are TRBV3-1 and TRBJ2-5; D is ambiguous. This CDR3 is 14 amino acids long. The V gene's germline CDR1 is LGHDT and CDR2 YNNKEL (reference sequence). Trimming pared 5 bases from V and 1 base from J, leaving 11 bases between. CDR3 nucleotides: TGTGCCAGCAGCTCGACCTGGGGCCAAGAGACCCAGTACTTC. This sequence encodes CASSSTWGQETQYF.

This clonotype was seen only a few times. The chain joins TRBV20-1 to TRBJ2-3; 8 bases are a match to TRBD2. In germline, CDR1 is DFQATT, CDR2 SNEGSKA (reference sequence). The CDR3 is 15 residues long. V trimming: 1 base; J trimming: 3 bases; junction bases outside the gene matches: 6. The CDR3 sequence is CSARGGSGETDTQYF. The CDR3 DNA reads as TGCAGTGCTAGAGGGGGTAGCGGGGAAACAGATACGCAGTATTTT.

This chain connects TRBV4-1 to TRBJ1-2; D is unresolved. Trimming took off 0 bases at V and 6 bases at J, with 17 bases between the two ends. Germline loops: CDR1 MGHRA, CDR2 YSYEKL. The CDR3 is 16 residues long. The CDR3 sequence is CASSQDRSGGRDGYTF. In DNA, the CDR3 is TGCGCCAGCAGCCAAGATCGTTCAGGTGGACGGGATGGCTACACCTTC.

The chain is built from TRBV6-5 and TRBJ2-5; the match to TRBD2 covers 7 bases. The length of the CDR3 is 15 residues. In germline, CDR1 is MNHEY, CDR2 SVGAGI. V lost 3 bases, J lost 2 bases, and 6 bases stayed unmatched. The DNA of the CDR3 is TGTGCCAGCAGTTATGGCGGGGGTGTTCAAGAGACCCAGTACTTC. Amino acids: CASSYGGGVQETQYF.

V gene TRBV11-2 combines with J gene TRBJ1-1; a weak D match, TRBD1 (5 bases). CDR3 length: 18 amino acids. The V gene's germline CDR1 is SGHAT and CDR2 FQNNGV. Trimming stripped 0 bases from V and 1 base from J, with 18 bases between. The CDR3 reads CASSLEYSFGATNTEAFF. The DNA of the CDR3 is TGTGCCAGCAGCTTAGAGTATTCGTTCGGGGCGACGAACACTGAAGCTTTCTTT.

This rearrangement joins TRBV12-3 or TRBV12-4 to TRBJ2-1, with 8 bases identical to TRBD1. This CDR3 has 15 amino acids. Unmatched junction bases numbered 7, after V lost 0 bases and J lost 9 bases. This chain's CDR3 is CASSLAARGRGEQFF. The CDR3 region has the DNA TGTGCCAGCAGTTTAGCGGCCAGGGGGCGCGGTGAGCAGTTCTTC.